This T cell receptor beta chain was retrieved from a study of cytomegalovirus exposure and HLA in healthy donors. Comment on this clone: Its matching antigen is unknown.

Primers: 60 Vbeta forward and 13 Jbeta reverse. Only in-frame clones appear in the TCRdb table, and some are missing; sequencing was by immunoSEQ multiplex PCR. The sample gives over 100,000 clones, 70% to 85% of which show up once; about 4.3% is in the top ten. Whole-study findings and limits: Follow-up analysis later connected one missense variant in DCLRE1C with trimming of TCR beta V- and J-genes. In a later analysis, compared with equally common non-associated chains, HLA-associated beta chains were more expanded. Indistinguishable V segments, including TRBV6-2 and TRBV6-3, were excluded.

Germline V gene sequence: CDR1 MGHRA, CDR2 YSYEKL. The ends lost 3 bases at V and 3 bases at J; junction bases unmatched: 7. The CDR3 totals 17 residues. V and J are TRBV4-1 and TRBJ1-3; 11 positions match TRBD1. Material for sequencing was PBMCs. The TCR comes from a male donor in good health and CMV-seropositive. CDR3 DNA: TGCGCCAGCAGCCACGCCGGACAGGGGGCGTGTGGAAACACCATATATTTT. The encoded protein is CASSHAGQGACGNTIYF.